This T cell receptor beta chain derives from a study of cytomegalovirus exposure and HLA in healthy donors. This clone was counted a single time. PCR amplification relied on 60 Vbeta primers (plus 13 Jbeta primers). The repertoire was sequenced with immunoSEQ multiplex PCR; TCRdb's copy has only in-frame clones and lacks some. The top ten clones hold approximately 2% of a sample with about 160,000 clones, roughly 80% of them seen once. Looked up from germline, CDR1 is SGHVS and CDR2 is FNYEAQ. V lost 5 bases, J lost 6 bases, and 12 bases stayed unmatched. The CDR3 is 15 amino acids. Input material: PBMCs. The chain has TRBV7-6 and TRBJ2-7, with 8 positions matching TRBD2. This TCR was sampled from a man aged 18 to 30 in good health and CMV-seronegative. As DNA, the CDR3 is TGTGCCAGCAGCCCCCGTGGTAGCGGGGCCTCCGAGCAGTACTTC. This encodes CASSPRGSGASEQYF. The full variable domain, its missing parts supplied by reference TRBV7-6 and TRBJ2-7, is GAGVSQSPRYKVTKRGQDVALRCDPISGHVSLYWYRQALGQGPEFLTYFNYEAQQDKSGLPNDRFSAERPEGSISTLTIQRTEQRDSAMYRCASSPRGSGASEQYFGPGTRLTVT.